This T cell receptor beta chain was identified in a study of blood T cell repertoires in COVID-19. At the level of the study: Italy, Spain and the United States were the sources of the convalescent and acute COVID-19 samples.

TCRdb keeps only in-frame clones here, not all; method: immunoSEQ multiplex PCR. The sample contains hundreds of thousands of clones, about nine tenths of which appear only once. The CDR3 length is 15 residues. Trimming took 1 base from V and 4 from J, leaving 14 bases between them. CDR1 is LGHNA, CDR2 YSLEER, per germline. The chain couples TRBV4-3 to TRBJ2-7; D perhaps matches TRBD1 (7 bases). The sample comprised peripheral blood. The TCR originated in a man aged 55 to 70 who had recovered from COVID-19. The CDR3 sequence: CASSQVEGQQYEQYF. The CDR3 bases are TGCGCCAGCAGCCAAGTGGAGGGACAGCAATACGAGCAGTACTTC.